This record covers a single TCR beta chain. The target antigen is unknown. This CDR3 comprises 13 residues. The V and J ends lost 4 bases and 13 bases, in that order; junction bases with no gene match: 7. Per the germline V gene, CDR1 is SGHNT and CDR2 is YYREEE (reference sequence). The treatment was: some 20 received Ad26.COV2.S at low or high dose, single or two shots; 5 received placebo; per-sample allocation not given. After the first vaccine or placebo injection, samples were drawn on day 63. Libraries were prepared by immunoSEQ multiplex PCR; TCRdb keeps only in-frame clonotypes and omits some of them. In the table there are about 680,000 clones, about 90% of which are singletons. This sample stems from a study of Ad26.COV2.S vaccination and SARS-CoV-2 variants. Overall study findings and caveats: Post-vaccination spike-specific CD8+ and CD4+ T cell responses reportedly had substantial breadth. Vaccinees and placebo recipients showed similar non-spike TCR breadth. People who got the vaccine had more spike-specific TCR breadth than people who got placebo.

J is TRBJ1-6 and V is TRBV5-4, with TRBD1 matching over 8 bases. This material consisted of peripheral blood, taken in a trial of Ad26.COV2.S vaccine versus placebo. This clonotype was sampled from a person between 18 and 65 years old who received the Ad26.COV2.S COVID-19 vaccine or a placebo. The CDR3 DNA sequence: TGTGCCAGCAGCCACGGACAGGGATTCCCCCTCCACTTT. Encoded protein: CASSHGQGFPLHF.